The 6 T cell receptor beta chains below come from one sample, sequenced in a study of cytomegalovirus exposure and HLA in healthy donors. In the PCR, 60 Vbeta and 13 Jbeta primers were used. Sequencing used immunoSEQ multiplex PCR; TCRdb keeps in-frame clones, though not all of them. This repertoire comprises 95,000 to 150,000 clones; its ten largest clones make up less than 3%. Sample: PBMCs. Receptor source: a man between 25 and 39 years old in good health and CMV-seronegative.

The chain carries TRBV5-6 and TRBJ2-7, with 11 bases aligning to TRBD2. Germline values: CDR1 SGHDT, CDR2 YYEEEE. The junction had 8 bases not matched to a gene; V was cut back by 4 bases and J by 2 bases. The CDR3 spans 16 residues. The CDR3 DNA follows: TGTGCCAGCAGCCTCCATCTAGCGGGGGGTACCTACGAGCAGTACTTC. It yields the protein CASSLHLAGGTYEQYF.

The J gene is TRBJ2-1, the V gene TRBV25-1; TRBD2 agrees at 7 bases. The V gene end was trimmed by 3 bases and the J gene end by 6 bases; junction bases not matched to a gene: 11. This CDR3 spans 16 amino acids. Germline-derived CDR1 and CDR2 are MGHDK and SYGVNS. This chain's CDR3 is CASSEGGRALSNEQFF. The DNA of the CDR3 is TGTGCCAGCAGTGAGGGAGGGAGGGCTTTGAGCAATGAGCAGTTCTTC.

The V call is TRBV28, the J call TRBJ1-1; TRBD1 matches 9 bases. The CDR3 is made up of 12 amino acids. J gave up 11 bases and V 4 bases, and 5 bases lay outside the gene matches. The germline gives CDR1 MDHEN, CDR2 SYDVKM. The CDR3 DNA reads TGTGCCAGCAGTTACGGACAGGGGTGGGCTTTCTTT. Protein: CASSYGQGWAFF.

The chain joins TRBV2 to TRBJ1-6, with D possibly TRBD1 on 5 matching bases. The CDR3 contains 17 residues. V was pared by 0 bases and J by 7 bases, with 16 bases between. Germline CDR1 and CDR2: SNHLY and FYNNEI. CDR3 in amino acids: CASSEADRRGRNSPLHF. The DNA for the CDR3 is TGTGCCAGCAGTGAAGCGGATAGGAGGGGAAGGAATTCACCCCTCCACTTT.

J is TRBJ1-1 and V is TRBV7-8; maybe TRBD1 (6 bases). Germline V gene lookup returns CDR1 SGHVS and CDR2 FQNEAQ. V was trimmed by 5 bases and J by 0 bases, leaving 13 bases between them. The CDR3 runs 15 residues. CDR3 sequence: CASSRRTAMNTEAFF. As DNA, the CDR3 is TGTGCCAGCAGCCGTAGGACAGCCATGAACACTGAAGCTTTCTTT.

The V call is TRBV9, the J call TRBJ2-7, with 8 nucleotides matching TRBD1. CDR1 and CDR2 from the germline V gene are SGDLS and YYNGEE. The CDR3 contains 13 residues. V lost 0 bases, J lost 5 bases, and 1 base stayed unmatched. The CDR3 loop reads CASSVGQGNEQYF. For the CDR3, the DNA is TGTGCCAGCAGCGTAGGACAGGGGAACGAGCAGTACTTC. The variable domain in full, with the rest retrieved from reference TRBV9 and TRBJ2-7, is DSGVTQTPKHLITATGQRVTLRCSPRSGDLSVYWYQQSLDQGLQFLIQYYNGEERAKGNILERFSAQQFPDLHSELNLSSLELGDSALYFCASSVGQGNEQYFGPGTRLTVT.